The 21 T cell receptor beta chains reported below all come from one sample, sequenced in a study of blood T cell repertoires in COVID-19. Sequenced by immunoSEQ multiplex PCR; TCRdb stores in-frame clones only, minus some. The table records roughly 230,000 clones, 70% to 90% of them present only once. Source material: peripheral blood. These receptors were obtained from a man in his fifties with acute or convalescent COVID-19.

The chain is built from TRBV4-1 and TRBJ1-5, with D unclear. The length of the CDR3 is 15 residues. The germline V gene has CDR1 MGHRA and CDR2 YSYEKL. Trimming pared 0 bases from V and 5 bases from J, leaving 11 bases between. CDR3 sequence reads: CASSQEVEAYQPQHF. The CDR3 bases are TGCGCCAGCAGCCAAGAAGTGGAGGCATATCAGCCCCAGCATTTT.

This clone was seen a few times. The chain links TRBV7-9 to TRBJ2-7; 7 bases match TRBD2. V shed 5 bases, J shed 4 bases, and the junction held 5 bases outside the gene matches. Germline lookup yields CDR1 SEHNR and CDR2 FQNEAQ (reference sequence). This CDR3 has 13 amino acids. CDR3 region: CASSRGGAYEQYF. DNA for the CDR3: TGTGCCAGCAGCCGCGGGGGTGCATACGAGCAGTACTTC.

The chain recombines TRBV7-9 with TRBJ1-5, with TRBD1 identical over 8 bases. The ends lost 4 bases at V and 6 bases at J; junction bases unmatched: 8. CDR3 size: 15 residues. The V gene's germline CDR1 is SEHNR and CDR2 FQNEAQ (reference sequence). CDR3 region: CASSSFGTGLQPQHF. CDR3 in DNA: TGTGCCAGCAGCTCATTCGGGACAGGTCTTCAGCCCCAGCATTTT.

The J gene is TRBJ2-2, the V gene TRBV9; 7 bases align to TRBD2. The germline V gene encodes CDR1 SGDLS and CDR2 YYNGEE. This CDR3 comprises 18 residues. The V and J ends lost 0 bases and 4 bases, in that order; junction bases with no gene match: 12. The CDR3 loop reads CASSVARGSGAGTGELFF. The CDR3 nucleotides are TGTGCCAGCAGCGTAGCGCGAGGGAGCGGGGCTGGCACCGGGGAGCTGTTTTTT.

V usage is TRBV19 and J usage is TRBJ1-5, with D possibly matching TRBD1 (6 bases). Trimming left V 0 bases short and J 0 bases short, with 9 bases between. CDR3 size: 16 residues. Germline V gives CDR1 LNHDA, CDR2 SQIVND (reference sequence). CDR3 region: CASSIEGQYSNQPQHF. The CDR3 DNA reads TGTGCCAGTAGTATAGAAGGACAGTATAGCAATCAGCCCCAGCATTTT. Using reference TRBV19 and TRBJ1-5 for the parts outside the CDR3, the full variable domain is DGGITQSPKYLFRKEGQNVTLSCEQNLNHDAMYWYRQDPGQGLRLIYYSQIVNDFQKGDIAEGYSVSREKKESFPLTVTSAQKNPTAFYLCASSIEGQYSNQPQHFGDGTRLSIL.

This clone has just one count. The chain couples TRBV11-2 to TRBJ1-1; D call uncertain. CDR3 length equals 13 residues. Germline V gene data show CDR1 as SGHAT and CDR2 as FQNNGV. Trimming stripped 1 base from V and 1 base from J, with 4 bases between. The CDR3 DNA is TGTGCCAGCAGCTTAGTTCAGAACACTGAAGCTTTCTTT. Its translation is CASSLVQNTEAFF.

The CDR3 reads CASNIGPYGYTF. The CDR3 coding sequence is TGTGCCAGTAATATCGGTCCCTATGGCTACACCTTC. V is TRBV19 and J is TRBJ1-2, with no clear D. The CDR3 length is 12 residues. CDR1 LNHDA and CDR2 SQIVND come from the germline V gene (reference sequence). V was shortened by 7 bases and J by 4 bases, with 10 bases between the two germline ends.

The chain employs TRBV19 and TRBJ1-1; the match to TRBD1 covers 9 bases. The CDR3 length is 14 residues. Germline loops: CDR1 LNHDA, CDR2 SQIVND (reference sequence). V was clipped by 2 bases and J by 4 bases; unmatched bases: 2. This chain's CDR3 is CASSIQTGGTEAFF. As DNA, the CDR3 is TGTGCCAGTAGTATACAGACAGGGGGCACTGAAGCTTTCTTT.

This chain joins TRBV5-8 and TRBJ2-2, with TRBD2 matching 9 bases. Germline CDR1 is SGHTS and CDR2 is YDEGEE. This CDR3 spans 16 amino acids. With 0 bases clipped from V and 6 bases from J, the junction kept 6 bases outside the gene matches. CDR3 sequence reads: CASSLVSGSPAGELFF. The DNA for the CDR3 is TGTGCCAGCAGCTTGGTTAGCGGGAGTCCGGCCGGGGAGCTGTTTTTT.

This clone showed up just a few times. V and J are TRBV4-2 and TRBJ2-3; D might be TRBD1 (6 bases). The CDR3 totals 17 residues. Germline CDR1 and CDR2: LGHNA and YNFKEQ. Trimming cost V 2 bases and J 2 bases, with 17 bases left between them. CDR3 loop: CASSQNGVDRLTDTQYF. The CDR3 DNA reads TGTGCCAGCAGCCAAAACGGCGTGGACAGACTCACAGATACGCAGTATTTT.

The chain links TRBV7-9 to TRBJ2-1; 11 nucleotides line up with TRBD1. The CDR3 consists of 14 residues. Germline lookup yields CDR1 SEHNR and CDR2 FQNEAQ (reference sequence). V lost 5 bases and J lost 6; bases outside the gene matches: 3. The CDR3 is CASSLGQGGNEQFF. The CDR3, as DNA: TGTGCCAGCAGCCTGGGACAGGGGGGCAATGAGCAGTTCTTC.

This clone was counted between two and nine times. The chain combines TRBV5-4 with TRBJ1-1, with 9 bases matching TRBD1. Germline lookup yields CDR1 SGHNT and CDR2 YYREEE (reference sequence). V shed 0 bases, J shed 1 base, and the junction held 7 bases outside the gene matches. This CDR3 spans 17 amino acids. For the CDR3, the DNA is TGTGCCAGCAGCTTGGGGAACAGGGGGCTAAGGAACACTGAAGCTTTCTTT. It yields the protein CASSLGNRGLRNTEAFF.

In this sample, this clone turned up once. V gene TRBV10-3 combines with J gene TRBJ1-3; 7 bases are a match to TRBD1. Germline CDR1 is ENHRY and CDR2 is SYGVKD. Trimming at V came to 8 bases and at J to 0 bases, leaving 4 bases not matched to a gene. The CDR3 has 14 residues. CDR3: CAIGDSTSGNTIYF. The DNA of the CDR3 is TGTGCCATCGGGGACAGTACCTCTGGAAACACCATATATTTT.

V and J are TRBV10-3 and TRBJ1-2; 8 positions match TRBD1. The germline gives CDR1 ENHRY, CDR2 SYGVKD. V was clipped by 0 bases and J by 7 bases; unmatched bases: 4. The CDR3 totals 14 residues. The CDR3, as DNA: TGTGCCATCAGTGAGTCGAGGACAGGGTTTGGCTACACCTTC. Translation gives CAISESRTGFGYTF.

Concerning this clone itself: The same CDR3 can be traced to other DNA sequences in this sample. This sequence joins TRBV30 and TRBJ1-6, with D hard to call. The CDR3 spans 11 residues. Germline CDR1 is GTSNPN and CDR2 is SVGIG (reference sequence). V dropped 3 bases and J dropped 10 bases, with 7 bases sitting between them. CDR3 DNA sequence: TGTGCCTGGAGCGGCGGATCACCCCTCCACTTT. It is translated as CAWSGGSPLHF.

This chain uses TRBV11-2 with TRBJ2-1; 10 bases align to TRBD2. The trim removed 1 base at V and 9 bases at J, leaving 9 bases unmatched. Germline values: CDR1 SGHAT, CDR2 FQNNGV. The CDR3 sequence is 16 residues long. This CDR3 is CASSLGPTSGIGEQFF. For the CDR3, the DNA is TGTGCCAGCAGCTTAGGACCTACTAGCGGGATCGGTGAGCAGTTCTTC.

This chain joins TRBV28 and TRBJ2-1, with 8 bases lining up with TRBD2. Germline CDR1 MDHEN, CDR2 SYDVKM. Trimming took 6 bases from V and 7 from J; bases not matched to a gene: 8. The CDR3 consists of 14 residues. CDR3 sequence (DNA): TGTGCCAGCAGGACCGGGAGGGGGGATAATGAGCAGTTCTTC. Its translation: CASRTGRGDNEQFF.

This chain connects TRBV2 to TRBJ2-1; the D gene is possibly TRBD2 (6 bases). Germline V CDR1 and CDR2: SNHLY, FYNNEI. Between the trimmed V and J ends, which lost 2 bases and 2 bases, there was a span of 13 bases. The CDR3 has 16 residues. CDR3 in amino acids: CASSEIAVGPYNEQFF. The CDR3 bases are TGTGCCAGCAGTGAAATAGCGGTCGGCCCCTACAATGAGCAGTTCTTC.

This clone was counted a single time. The V call is TRBV2, the J call TRBJ1-3; TRBD1 agrees at 12 bases. Germline V gene sequence: CDR1 SNHLY, CDR2 FYNNEI. The CDR3 consists of 17 residues. The junction had 9 bases not matched to a gene; V was cut back by 5 bases and J by 4 bases. The CDR3 spells CASSRPGQGAQGNTIYF. CDR3 coding DNA: TGTGCCAGCAGTCGACCGGGACAGGGGGCACAGGGAAACACCATATATTTT.

The chain is built from TRBV4-1 and TRBJ2-5; weak D call: TRBD1 (5 bases). Germline V gene data show CDR1 as MGHRA and CDR2 as YSYEKL. The CDR3 length is 14 residues. V was trimmed by 1 base and J by 4 bases, leaving 10 bases between them. The CDR3 DNA sequence: TGCGCCAGCAGCCAAGTTGGGGCTGGAGAGACCCAGTACTTC. The encoded protein is CASSQVGAGETQYF.

In its sample, this clone was seen a few times. The rearrangement links TRBV7-8 to TRBJ2-5; 10 positions agree with TRBD2. Germline assignment: CDR1 SGHVS and CDR2 FQNEAQ. The V gene end was trimmed by 1 base and the J gene end by 1 base; junction bases not matched to a gene: 3. CDR3 size: 16 residues. The CDR3 reads CASSLEPSGGQETQYF. DNA of the CDR3: TGTGCCAGCAGCTTAGAGCCTAGCGGGGGCCAAGAGACCCAGTACTTC.